This entry describes one TCR beta chain. The antigen remains undetermined. Germline values: CDR1 SGDLS, CDR2 YYNGEE. Trimming shortened V by 3 bases and J by 2 bases, and 20 bases separated the two germline ends. There are 17 residues in the CDR3. The data were taken from a study of T cells in Graves' hyperthyroidism and ophthalmopathy. Findings and limits, study-wide: A model of 13 V-J pairs discriminated ophthalmopathy from stable hyperthyroidism. In the blood, most expanded thyroid clonotypes above 0.001 appeared as well. The model anticipated ophthalmopathy a median about six months pre-onset.

The TCR beta CDR3 regions underwent amplification using RNA transcripts as the source. TCR CDR3 regions were first amplified by RT-PCR with HTBI primers. TCRdb reprocessed the multiplex PCR reads via MiXCR and lists one record per CDR3 protein. Altogether roughly 500,000 distinct CDR3 sequences are present, about 45% being singletons, with the ten largest covering 15% to 20%. Diagnosing involved the use of clinical symptoms, serum thyroxine and TRAb, thyroid ultrasound and orbital computed tomography. V gene TRBV9 combines with J gene TRBJ2-5; possibly TRBD1 for D (6 bases). What was sequenced was peripheral blood or thyroid tissue (not recorded which). The origin of this receptor is an adult woman with Graves' disease, either hyperthyroidism or ophthalmopathy (not recorded which). The CDR3 sequence is CASSATAGRTAQETQYF. For the CDR3, the DNA is TGTGCCAGCAGCGCCACCGCGGGTCGGACAGCTCAAGAGACCCAGTACTTC.